These 26 T cell receptor beta chains originate from one sample sequenced in a study of shared clonotypes between healthy human individuals. Sequencing was performed with immunoSEQ multiplex PCR; in TCRdb, only in-frame clones are kept and a portion is missing. The sample includes roughly 2.2 million clones, approximately 93% seen only once; the top ten take 0.39%. Sequenced input: naive CD4+ T cells from PBMCs. Subset specified: CD45RA+ positively selected. The receptors derive from a man aged 18-30 years in good health. Some clones in this sample may be carry-over from other donors' samples.

The chain employs TRBV27 and TRBJ1-2, with 9 bases aligning to TRBD1. Unmatched junction bases numbered 3, after V lost 3 bases and J lost 4 bases. The CDR3 extends over 14 amino acids. CDR1 is MNHEY and CDR2 is SMNVEV in the germline V gene (reference sequence). The CDR3 is CASSFQGQGYGYTF. CDR3 in DNA: TGTGCCAGCAGTTTCCAGGGACAGGGCTATGGCTACACCTTC.

The chain links TRBV7-2 to TRBJ2-5, with D tentatively TRBD2 (6 bases). V shed 0 bases and J shed 4 bases, with 12 bases lying between them. Germline CDR1 and CDR2: SGHTA and FQGNSA. The CDR3 runs to 15 residues. As DNA, the CDR3 is TGTGCCAGCAGCTTAGCAGGACGGGAGCTAGAGACCCAGTACTTC. This gives the protein CASSLAGRELETQYF.

The chain joins TRBV4-3 to TRBJ2-7, with no clear D. The CDR3 is made up of 15 amino acids. V dropped 1 base and J dropped 0 bases, with 10 bases sitting between them. Germline values: CDR1 LGHNA, CDR2 YSLEER. The DNA for the CDR3 is TGCGCCAGCAGCCAAGTGGTCAGGAGCTCCTACGAGCAGTACTTC. This codes for CASSQVVRSSYEQYF.

The chain couples TRBV6-5 to TRBJ1-5; 8 bases match TRBD1. CDR3 length: 14 amino acids. Trimming cost V 4 bases and J 6 bases; bases outside gene matches: 5. Germline-derived CDR1 and CDR2 are MNHEY and SVGAGI. The CDR3 is CASSLGQERQPQHF. In DNA form, the CDR3 reads TGTGCCAGCAGTTTGGGACAGGAACGTCAGCCCCAGCATTTT.

CDR3 nucleotide sequence: TGTGCCAGCAGCTTATCAGGGGGAATGACCCAGTACTTC. Its translation: CASSLSGGMTQYF. The rearrangement links TRBV7-3 to TRBJ2-5; 7 bases are a match to TRBD1. V lost 2 bases and J lost 7; bases outside the gene matches: 4. The CDR3 spans 13 residues. Germline V gene lookup returns CDR1 SGHTA and CDR2 FQGTGA.

The chain recombines TRBV4-3 with TRBJ1-2; D is perhaps TRBD1 (5 bases). The CDR3 length is 14 residues. Between the trimmed V and J ends, which lost 2 bases and 8 bases, there was a span of 15 bases. Looked up from germline, CDR1 is LGHNA and CDR2 is YSLEER. The CDR3 protein is CASSQTRDSLGYTF. The CDR3 DNA reads as TGCGCCAGCAGCCAAACCCGGGACTCCTTAGGCTACACCTTC.

The chain employs TRBV18 and TRBJ1-1; D may be TRBD1 (6 bases). Germline-derived CDR1 and CDR2 are KGHSH and LQKENI. The CDR3 totals 15 residues. V was cut by 3 bases and J by 1 base, with 12 bases left in between. The CDR3 region is CASSPFTGPNTEAFF. As DNA, the CDR3 is TGTGCCAGCTCACCCTTTACAGGGCCGAACACTGAAGCTTTCTTT.

V is TRBV4-2 and J is TRBJ2-7; D possibly corresponds to TRBD1 (6 bases). This CDR3 region has 16 residues. Per germline, CDR1 LGHNA and CDR2 YNFKEQ. V lost 1 base to trimming and J lost 3 bases, with 16 bases between them. The CDR3 is CASSQGQAQGGYEQYF. As DNA, the CDR3 is TGTGCCAGCAGCCAAGGCCAAGCACAGGGTGGCTACGAGCAGTACTTC.

The CDR3 DNA reads TGTGCCACCAGCAGAGATAGTTTTGATGAGCAGTTCTTC. Encoded protein: CATSRDSFDEQFF. V usage is TRBV15 and J usage is TRBJ2-1; D gene uncertain. The ends were cut back, 0 bases at V and 8 bases at J, with 8 bases in the middle. The CDR3 sequence is 13 residues long. Germline loops: CDR1 LNHNV, CDR2 YYDKDF (reference sequence).

Details on this clone: This CDR3 is also generated by other DNA sequences in the sample. The chain is built from TRBV5-1 and TRBJ1-2; 7 bases agree with TRBD1. This CDR3 region has 12 residues. Germline loops: CDR1 SGHRS, CDR2 YFSETQ. The trim removed 0 bases at V and 8 bases at J, leaving 1 base unmatched. In nucleotides, the CDR3 is TGCGCCAGCAGCTTGGGACAGGGCGGCTACACCTTC. It codes for CASSLGQGGYTF.

In its sample, this clone was seen once. The gene calls are TRBV5-4 and TRBJ2-2; TRBD2 matches 7 bases. The germline CDR1 and CDR2 sequences are SGHNT and YYREEE (reference sequence). The CDR3 sequence is 14 residues long. The V segment lost 2 bases and the J segment 4 bases; nucleotides outside the gene matches: 2. The CDR3 DNA sequence: TGTGCCAGCAGCTTTCGCGGGAGCACCGGGGAGCTGTTTTTT. Its protein product is CASSFRGSTGELFF.

The chain couples TRBV7-9 to TRBJ2-3; a possible D gene is TRBD2 (5 bases). This CDR3 comprises 15 residues. V dropped 3 bases and J dropped 0 bases, with 10 bases sitting between them. Germline lookup yields CDR1 SEHNR and CDR2 FQNEAQ (reference sequence). CDR3: CASSFTAASTDTQYF. In DNA, the CDR3 is TGTGCCAGCAGCTTCACAGCGGCTAGCACAGATACGCAGTATTTT.

CDR3 nucleotides: TGTGCCAGCAGCACCGACTTCCAAGAGACCCAGTACTTC. Protein sequence: CASSTDFQETQYF. V and J are TRBV14 and TRBJ2-5; D not certain. The CDR3 has 13 amino acids. Per the germline V gene, CDR1 is SGHDN and CDR2 is FVKESK. Trimming took 5 bases from V and 1 from J, leaving 8 bases between them.

The chain joins TRBV13 to TRBJ2-3, with a possible D match to TRBD1 (6 bases). Per the germline V gene, CDR1 is PRHDT and CDR2 is FYEKMQ (reference sequence). The CDR3 covers 17 residues. Trimming shortened V by 5 bases and J by 2 bases, and 20 bases separated the two germline ends. CDR3 loop: CASSHISSTGFTDTQYF. In DNA form, the CDR3 reads TGTGCCAGCAGCCACATTAGCTCTACAGGGTTCACAGATACGCAGTATTTT.

This clone has just one count. The genes are TRBV6-5 and TRBJ2-7; D possibly matches TRBD1 or TRBD2 (5 bases each). The germline CDR1 and CDR2 sequences are MNHEY and SVGAGI. V was clipped by 7 bases and J by 1 base, with 17 bases between them. This CDR3 region has 15 residues. CDR3 amino acids: CASTHRGDGSYEQYF. As DNA, the CDR3 is TGTGCCAGCACCCACCGTGGGGACGGGTCCTACGAGCAGTACTTC.

The V gene is TRBV6-5, the J gene TRBJ2-2; D call uncertain. CDR3 length: 12 residues. CDR1 is MNHEY, CDR2 SVGAGI, per germline. V lost 7 bases, J lost 2 bases, and 5 bases lay in between. Here the CDR3 DNA reads TGTGCCAGCACCGGCAACACCGGGGAGCTGTTTTTT. It is translated as CASTGNTGELFF.

The chain has TRBV7-9 and TRBJ1-2; D is unclear. Trimming pared 5 bases from V and 3 bases from J, leaving 13 bases between. Germline-derived CDR1 and CDR2 are SEHNR and FQNEAQ (reference sequence). The CDR3 covers 14 residues. In DNA form, the CDR3 reads TGTGCCAGCAGCGAGACGAGAGGAGACTATGGCTACACCTTC. It yields the protein CASSETRGDYGYTF.

V and J are TRBV28 and TRBJ2-7; 7 bases agree with TRBD2. This CDR3 is 13 amino acids long. With 5 bases clipped from V and 9 bases from J, the junction kept 10 bases outside the gene matches. Germline V gene data show CDR1 as MDHEN and CDR2 as SYDVKM. For the CDR3, the DNA is TGTGCCAGCAGTCCTGTCGGGACGGGGGGGCAGTACTTC. Protein sequence: CASSPVGTGGQYF.

The rearrangement joins TRBV5-1 to TRBJ2-7, with D unresolved. Germline lookup yields CDR1 SGHRS and CDR2 YFSETQ. V was clipped by 0 bases and J by 5 bases, with 15 bases between them. This CDR3 has 15 residues. The CDR3, as DNA: TGCGCCAGCAGCTTGGAAGCCCCCGTCGGGCACGAGCAGTACTTC. Translating gives CASSLEAPVGHEQYF.

CDR3 bases: TGTGCCAGCAGCCCAGGGTTATTGAACACTGAAGCTTTCTTT. This sequence encodes CASSPGLLNTEAFF. J is TRBJ1-1 and V is TRBV6-5, with D maybe TRBD1 (5 bases). CDR1 and CDR2 from the germline V gene are MNHEY and SVGAGI. The CDR3 loop spans 14 amino acids. Trimming stripped 6 bases from V and 0 bases from J, with 11 bases between.

This chain joins TRBV25-1 and TRBJ2-7, with 7 positions matching TRBD1. From germline, CDR1 is MGHDK and CDR2 SYGVNS. Trimming took 0 bases from V and 2 from J; bases not matched to a gene: 13. CDR3 length: 18 residues. CDR3 region: CASSEYGTARTSAYEQYF. CDR3 nucleotides: TGTGCCAGCAGTGAATATGGGACAGCCAGGACGAGTGCCTACGAGCAGTACTTC.

Details on this clone: This specimen includes other DNA sequences encoding the same CDR3. The chain has TRBV28 and TRBJ2-7, with 12 bases that match TRBD2. Germline V gene data show CDR1 as MDHEN and CDR2 as SYDVKM. This CDR3 is 15 amino acids long. The V gene end was trimmed by 5 bases and the J gene end by 2 bases; junction bases not matched to a gene: 4. The CDR3 nucleotides read TGTGCCAGCAGTCCAGGACTAGCGGGAACCTACGAGCAGTACTTC. It translates to CASSPGLAGTYEQYF.

The chain employs TRBV10-2 and TRBJ2-3; 8 bases map to TRBD2. Germline values: CDR1 WSHSY, CDR2 SAAADI. Trimming at V came to 6 bases and at J to 2 bases, leaving 1 base not matched to a gene. CDR3 length equals 13 residues. The CDR3 DNA sequence: TGCGCCAGCAGAGGACTAGCCACAGATACGCAGTATTTT. It yields the protein CASRGLATDTQYF.

The genes are TRBV20-1 and TRBJ2-3, with unresolved D. CDR1 is DFQATT and CDR2 is SNEGSKA in the germline V gene (reference sequence). V lost 6 bases to trimming and J lost 6 bases, with 10 bases between them. The CDR3 is 11 amino acids. The CDR3 spells CSAQERDTQYF. In DNA, the CDR3 is TGCAGTGCGCAGGAAAGGGATACGCAGTATTTT.

The rearrangement joins TRBV5-1 to TRBJ2-7; 8 bases are shared with TRBD1. Germline CDR1 reads SGHRS; CDR2 reads YFSETQ. CDR3 size: 15 residues. With 1 base clipped from V and 5 bases from J, the junction kept 8 bases outside the gene matches. The CDR3 bases are TGCGCCAGCAGCTTGCGACTCCAGGGGGCAGACGAGCAGTACTTC. It yields the protein CASSLRLQGADEQYF.

The V call is TRBV5-1, the J call TRBJ2-3; D may be TRBD1 (6 bases). CDR3 length: 13 amino acids. Germline lookup yields CDR1 SGHRS and CDR2 YFSETQ. Trimming took 6 bases from V and 3 from J, leaving 11 bases between them. The CDR3: CASTGQRTDTQYF. The CDR3 nucleotides read TGCGCCAGCACTGGACAGCGAACAGATACGCAGTATTTT.